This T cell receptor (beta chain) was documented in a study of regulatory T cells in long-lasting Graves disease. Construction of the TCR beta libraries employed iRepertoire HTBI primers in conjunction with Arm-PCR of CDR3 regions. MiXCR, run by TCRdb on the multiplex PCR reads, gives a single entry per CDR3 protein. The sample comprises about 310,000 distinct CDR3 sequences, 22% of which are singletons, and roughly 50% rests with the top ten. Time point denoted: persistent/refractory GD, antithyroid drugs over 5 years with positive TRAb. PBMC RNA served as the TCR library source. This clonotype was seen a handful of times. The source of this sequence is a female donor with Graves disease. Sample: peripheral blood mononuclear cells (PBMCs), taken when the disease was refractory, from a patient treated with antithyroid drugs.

The CDR3: CASSQGREYNSPLHF. CDR3 DNA sequence: TGTGCCAGCAGCCAAGGCAGGGAGTATAATTCACCCCTCCACTTT. The rearrangement joins TRBV3-1 to TRBJ1-6; a possible D gene is TRBD1 (5 bases). Per germline, CDR1 LGHDT and CDR2 YNNKEL (reference sequence). V lost 1 base and J 4 bases, leaving 8 bases between the germline ends. The CDR3 covers 15 residues.